The 28 T cell receptor beta chains below all came from one sample that was sequenced in a study of T cell responses to AZD1222 COVID-19 vaccine. Some clones are missing from TCRdb's copy, which holds only in-frame ones; the method was immunoSEQ multiplex PCR. Among tens of thousands of clones listed, roughly 83% were seen once. Sequencing was performed on peripheral blood, taken 28 days after the second AZD1222 dose. Every receptor here comes from an adult who received the AZD1222 COVID-19 vaccine.

The DNA of the CDR3 is TGTGCCAGCAGCCCCGGACTAGCGGGGAGAACCTACGAGCAGTACTTC. Encoded protein: CASSPGLAGRTYEQYF. The chain has TRBV13 and TRBJ2-7; TRBD2 matches at 12 bases. The CDR3 runs to 16 residues. The J segment lost 2 bases and the V segment lost 5 bases, leaving 7 bases of the junction unmatched. The germline CDR1 and CDR2 sequences are PRHDT and FYEKMQ (reference sequence).

This chain uses TRBV5-4 with TRBJ2-7; D is possibly TRBD2 (6 bases). V shed 2 bases and J shed 2 bases, with 14 bases lying between them. Germline V gene lookup returns CDR1 SGHNT and CDR2 YYREEE (reference sequence). This CDR3 is 15 amino acids long. This CDR3 is CASSFGRGRTYEQYF. The CDR3 DNA follows: TGTGCCAGCAGCTTTGGTCGGGGGAGAACCTACGAGCAGTACTTC.

The chain recombines TRBV6-1 with TRBJ1-1; D gene ambiguous. The CDR3 runs 13 residues. V was trimmed by 1 base and J by 0 bases, leaving 3 bases between them. Germline CDR1 reads MNHNS; CDR2 reads SASEGT. CDR3 in amino acids: CASSEGLNTEAFF. In DNA, the CDR3 is TGTGCCAGCAGTGAAGGCCTGAACACTGAAGCTTTCTTT.

The rearrangement joins TRBV12-3 or TRBV12-4 to TRBJ2-1; the D is unclear. The V and J ends lost 6 bases and 9 bases respectively, with 12 bases between them. The CDR3 runs to 12 residues. For the CDR3, the DNA is TGTGCCAGCAGGCAGTTTAGTGGTGAGCAGTTCTTC. Protein sequence: CASRQFSGEQFF.

The rearrangement joins TRBV24-1 to TRBJ1-5; no clear D gene. V shed 5 bases and J shed 0 bases, with 13 bases lying between them. The CDR3 is 16 amino acids. In germline, CDR1 is KGHDR, CDR2 SFDVKD. CDR3 amino acids: CATSGRGMNSNQPQHF. The CDR3 DNA follows: TGTGCCACCAGTGGAAGAGGGATGAATAGCAATCAGCCCCAGCATTTT.

The rearrangement uses TRBV19 and TRBJ2-7; D not certain. Trimming stripped 1 base from V and 4 bases from J, with 11 bases between. Germline CDR1 LNHDA, CDR2 SQIVND (reference sequence). This CDR3 is built from 14 residues. The CDR3 DNA is TGTGCCAGTAGTATAGCGTTTAGACGGTACGAGCAGTACTTC. Protein product: CASSIAFRRYEQYF.

This clone appeared a single time. The rearrangement links TRBV5-6 to TRBJ1-1; possible D gene TRBD1, 5 bases. The V end was cut by 3 bases, the J end by 7 bases, with 10 bases between. The V gene's germline CDR1 is SGHDT and CDR2 YYEEEE. This CDR3 is 12 amino acids long. CDR3 bases: TGTGCCAGCAGCTATGAACAGGTTGAAGCTTTCTTT. This gives the protein CASSYEQVEAFF.

The chain carries TRBV5-6 and TRBJ2-7; D may correspond to TRBD1 or TRBD2 (5 bases each). CDR3 length: 15 amino acids. The V gene's germline CDR1 is SGHDT and CDR2 YYEEEE. The germline V and J ends were trimmed by 4 bases and 0 bases, with 14 bases remaining between them. The CDR3 DNA reads as TGTGCCAGCAGCGGCCCCGAGGGGTTCTCCTACGAGCAGTACTTC. Residues: CASSGPEGFSYEQYF.

The chain couples TRBV29-1 to TRBJ1-1; 9 nucleotides match TRBD1. The CDR3 has 13 residues. Germline lookup yields CDR1 SQVTM and CDR2 ANQGSEA. J lost 5 bases, V lost 7 bases, and 8 bases had no gene match. CDR3 sequence: CSGWYRGPTEAFF. The CDR3 DNA follows: TGCAGCGGTTGGTACAGGGGGCCGACTGAAGCTTTCTTT. Complete variable domain (other parts from reference TRBV29-1 and TRBJ1-1): SAVISQKPSRDICQRGTSLTIQCQVDSQVTMMFWYRQQPGQSLTLIATANQGSEATYESGFVIDKFPISRPNLTFSTLTVSNMSPEDSSIYLCSGWYRGPTEAFFGQGTRLTVV.

Of note for this clone: Germline and junction disagree at one end, which may indicate a read error. The V call is TRBV7-7, the J call TRBJ1-4; D gene uncertain. Looked up from germline, CDR1 is SSHAT and CDR2 is FNYEAQ (reference sequence). This CDR3 region has 15 residues. CDR3 sequence reads: CASSLGRSTNEKLFF. The CDR3 coding sequence is TGTGCTAGCAGCCTCGGCAGGTCCACTAATGAAAAACTGTTTTTT.

This clone was picked up a small number of times. The V gene is TRBV10-3, the J gene TRBJ1-1; D might be TRBD1 (5 bases). This CDR3 spans 14 amino acids. Trimming removed 0 bases from V and 4 bases from J, with 9 bases in between. Germline V lookup: CDR1 ENHRY, CDR2 SYGVKD. The CDR3 coding sequence is TGTGCCATCAGTGAGTCGGAGGGGAGCACTGAAGCTTTCTTT. Its translation: CAISESEGSTEAFF.

The chain recombines TRBV19 with TRBJ1-2; 7 bases map to TRBD1. Germline V CDR1 and CDR2: LNHDA, SQIVND (reference sequence). V lost 7 bases to trimming and J lost 2 bases; unmatched junction nucleotides: 10. The CDR3 loop spans 15 amino acids. CDR3 protein: CASTLRDSSNYGYTF. DNA of the CDR3: TGTGCCAGTACCCTTCGGGACAGCTCGAACTATGGCTACACCTTC.

This chain links TRBV13 with TRBJ2-3; perhaps TRBD1 as D (5 bases). V was shortened by 6 bases and J by 0 bases, with 13 bases between the two germline ends. In germline, CDR1 is PRHDT, CDR2 FYEKMQ (reference sequence). This CDR3 has 15 residues. The CDR3 nucleotides are TGTGCCAGCAGGGACATCCGCCTGAGCACAGATACGCAGTATTTT. This codes for CASRDIRLSTDTQYF.

The rearrangement joins TRBV29-1 to TRBJ2-5; D is uncertain. Germline V lookup: CDR1 SQVTM, CDR2 ANQGSEA. This CDR3 has 12 amino acids. V dropped 0 bases and J dropped 5 bases, with 7 bases sitting between them. The CDR3 DNA sequence: TGCAGCGTTGAAGATCCGGCCGAGACCCAGTACTTC. This codes for CSVEDPAETQYF.

This clone was observed a handful of times. The chain recombines TRBV2 with TRBJ2-2; the D is unclear. Between the trimmed V and J ends, which lost 6 bases and 0 bases, there was a span of 5 bases. The CDR3 loop spans 13 amino acids. The germline V gene has CDR1 SNHLY and CDR2 FYNNEI. This CDR3 is CASRQTNTGELFF. DNA for the CDR3: TGTGCCAGCAGACAGACGAACACCGGGGAGCTGTTTTTT. The full variable domain, in which reference TRBV2 and TRBJ2-2 provide the parts outside the CDR3, is EPEVTQTPSHQVTQMGQEVILRCVPISNHLYFYWYRQILGQKVEFLVSFYNNEISEKSEIFDDQFSVERPDGSNFTLKIRSTKLEDSAMYFCASRQTNTGELFFGEGSRLTVL.

This sequence joins TRBV6-5 and TRBJ1-2; D gene unclear. The CDR3 runs 12 residues. V lost 6 bases and J lost 7, with 12 bases in between. The germline V gene has CDR1 MNHEY and CDR2 SVGAGI. The CDR3 DNA is TGTGCCAGCAGCCCCGGACTACTTGGCTACACCTTC. It codes for CASSPGLLGYTF.

In nucleotides, the CDR3 is TGTGCCAGCAGCCCGTGGGCTAGCGGGGCAGATACGCAGTATTTT. It codes for CASSPWASGADTQYF. The chain is built from TRBV3-1 (or the pseudogene TRBV3-2) and TRBJ2-3; TRBD2 agrees at 9 bases. This CDR3 spans 15 amino acids. Germline CDR1 is LGHDT and CDR2 is YNNKEL (reference sequence). V lost 4 bases, J lost 4 bases, and 6 bases stayed unmatched.

The chain has TRBV7-2 and TRBJ2-3; 7 nucleotides agree with TRBD1. Germline CDR1 and CDR2: SGHTA and FQGNSA. The CDR3 is 15 residues long. Trimming at V came to 3 bases and at J to 1 base, leaving 4 bases not matched to a gene. The DNA for the CDR3 is TGTGCCAGCAGCTTGACGGGACAGCGCACAGATACGCAGTATTTT. Protein product: CASSLTGQRTDTQYF.

The J gene is TRBJ2-5, the V gene TRBV19; perhaps TRBD2 as D (6 bases). There are 15 residues in the CDR3. Germline V gene data show CDR1 as LNHDA and CDR2 as SQIVND (reference sequence). Trimming took off 0 bases at V and 2 bases at J, with 10 bases between the two ends. The CDR3, as DNA: TGTGCCAGTAGTATAGATGGGGGGAGACAAGAGACCCAGTACTTC. Translating it yields CASSIDGGRQETQYF.

This sequence joins TRBV27 and TRBJ1-5; no clear D gene. The CDR3 extends over 14 amino acids. Germline CDR1 and CDR2: MNHEY and SMNVEV (reference sequence). V was pared by 6 bases and J by 6 bases, with 15 bases between. The CDR3: CASSSSVWSQPQHF. The DNA for the CDR3 is TGTGCCAGCAGCTCGAGTGTGTGGAGTCAGCCCCAGCATTTT.

The chain links TRBV5-4 to TRBJ2-3; 11 bases are shared with TRBD2. The CDR3 runs 16 residues. From germline, CDR1 is SGHNT and CDR2 YYREEE (reference sequence). The J segment lost 3 bases and the V segment lost 0 bases, leaving 3 bases of the junction unmatched. CDR3 region: CASSLGGLAGTDTQYF. For the CDR3, the DNA is TGTGCCAGCAGCTTGGGTGGACTAGCGGGTACAGATACGCAGTATTTT.

The chain joins TRBV9 to TRBJ2-5, with 8 bases that match TRBD1. Germline V gene lookup returns CDR1 SGDLS and CDR2 YYNGEE. J gave up 2 bases and V 4 bases, and 4 bases lay outside the gene matches. The CDR3 totals 14 residues. The DNA of the CDR3 is TGTGCCAGCAGCCAAAGACAGGGGCAAGAGACCCAGTACTTC. This encodes CASSQRQGQETQYF.

For the CDR3, the DNA is TGTGCCAGCTCACCAGCTCTCACCGGGGAGCTGTTTTTT. Amino acids: CASSPALTGELFF. This chain joins TRBV18 and TRBJ2-2; D is unclear. The germline V and J ends were trimmed by 2 bases and 4 bases, with 5 bases remaining between them. CDR3 size: 13 residues. In germline, CDR1 is KGHSH, CDR2 LQKENI. Supplemented by reference TRBV18 and TRBJ2-2, the full variable domain reads NAGVMQNPRHLVRRRGQEARLRCSPMKGHSHVYWYRQLPEEGLKFMVYLQKENIIDESGMPKERFSAEFPKEGPSILRIQQVVRGDSAAYFCASSPALTGELFFGEGSRLTVL.

This chain joins TRBV6-4 and TRBJ1-1; possibly TRBD1 for D (6 bases). Deletions cut 7 bases from V and 5 bases from J, with 17 bases between. Germline V gene data show CDR1 as MRHNA and CDR2 as SNTAGT. The CDR3 runs 14 residues. The CDR3 coding sequence is TGTGCCAGCACCTCAGGGGTCCCGGGGACTGAAGCTTTCTTT. As protein: CASTSGVPGTEAFF.

The chain has TRBV5-1 and TRBJ2-6; D gene ambiguous. The CDR3 has 17 residues. Looked up from germline, CDR1 is SGHRS and CDR2 is YFSETQ. The V end was cut by 1 base, the J end by 0 bases, with 11 bases between. CDR3 protein: CASSLRAGDSGANVLTF. For the CDR3, the DNA is TGCGCCAGCAGCTTGAGGGCTGGGGACTCTGGGGCCAACGTCCTGACTTTC.

The chain links TRBV7-6 to TRBJ2-3; 7 positions match TRBD1. The CDR3 spans 13 residues. With V trimmed by 5 bases and J by 7 bases, 6 bases remained unmatched. Germline values: CDR1 SGHVS, CDR2 FNYEAQ. The CDR3 sequence is CASSAQTGNTQYF. CDR3 sequence (DNA): TGTGCCAGCAGCGCCCAGACAGGGAATACGCAGTATTTT.

The chain carries TRBV5-6 and TRBJ1-1, with 7 bases that match TRBD1. The V gene end was trimmed by 4 bases and the J gene end by 10 bases; junction bases not matched to a gene: 13. CDR1 SGHDT and CDR2 YYEEEE come from the germline V gene. This CDR3 is 14 amino acids long. In DNA form, the CDR3 reads TGTGCCAGCAGCCCCCGGGACAGAGAAAGAAGAGCTTTCTTT. As protein: CASSPRDRERRAFF.

This rearrangement joins TRBV15 to TRBJ2-6, with D unresolved. The CDR3 is made up of 20 amino acids. Germline V gives CDR1 LNHNV, CDR2 YYDKDF (reference sequence). Trimming took 0 bases from V and 0 from J, leaving 18 bases between them. The CDR3 nucleotides read TGTGCCACCAGCAGAGATGATGTGACGACGGCGCGCTCTGGGGCCAACGTCCTGACTTTC. The encoded protein is CATSRDDVTTARSGANVLTF. Together with reference TRBV15 and TRBJ2-6, the CDR3 gives the full variable domain: DAMVIQNPRYQVTQFGKPVTLSCSQTLNHNVMYWYQQKSSQAPKLLFHYYDKDFNNEADTPDNFQSRRPNTSFCFLDIRSPGLGDTAMYLCATSRDDVTTARSGANVLTFGAGSRLTVL.